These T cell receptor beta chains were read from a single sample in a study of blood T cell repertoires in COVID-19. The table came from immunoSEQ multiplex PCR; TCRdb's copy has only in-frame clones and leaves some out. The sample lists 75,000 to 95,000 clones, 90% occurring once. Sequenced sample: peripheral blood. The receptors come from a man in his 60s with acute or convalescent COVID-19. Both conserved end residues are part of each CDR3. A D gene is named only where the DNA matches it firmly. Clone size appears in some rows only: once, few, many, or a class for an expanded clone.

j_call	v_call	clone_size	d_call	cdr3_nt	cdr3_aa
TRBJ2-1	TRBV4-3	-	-	TGCGCCAGCAGCCAATACAAAAGCTCCTACAATGAGCAGTTCTTC	CASSQYKSSYNEQFF
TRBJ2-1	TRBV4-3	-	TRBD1	TGCGCCAGCAGCGCCCGGACAGGTTGGGCATACAATGAGCAGTTCTTC	CASSARTGWAYNEQFF
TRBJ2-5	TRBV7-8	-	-	TGTGCCAGCAGCTCGGGGAGAGGACCACAAGAGACCCAGTACTTC	CASSSGRGPQETQYF
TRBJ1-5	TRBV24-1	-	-	TGTGCCACCCAAAGTACAGGGAGCCAATTTCATCAGCCCCAGCATTTT	CATQSTGSQFHQPQHF
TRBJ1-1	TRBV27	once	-	TGTGCCAGCAGTTTTGGGGGGGGGAACACTGAAGCTTTCTTT	CASSFGGGNTEAFF
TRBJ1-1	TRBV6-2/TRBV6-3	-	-	TGTGCCAGCAGTTCTCGGACAGTTGAAGCTTTCTTT	CASSSRTVEAFF
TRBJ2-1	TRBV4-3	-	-	TGCGCCAGCAGCCAAGAGGTTAGCGGCATCTCCTACAATGAGCAGTTCTTC	CASSQEVSGISYNEQFF
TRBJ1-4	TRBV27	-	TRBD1	TGTGCCAGCAGTCCAGGGACAGGGGGCCGGGTTGAAAAACTGTTTTTT	CASSPGTGGRVEKLFF
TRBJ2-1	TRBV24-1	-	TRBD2	TGTGCCACCAGTGTAGTAAGACTAGCGGATTACAATGAGCAGTTCTTC	CATSVVRLADYNEQFF
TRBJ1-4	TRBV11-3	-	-	TGTGCCAGCAGCGCGGCAACTAATGAAAAACTGTTTTTT	CASSAATNEKLFF
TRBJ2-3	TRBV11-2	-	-	TGTGCCAGCAGCTTAGGAAACAGCCTTGATACGCAGTATTTT	CASSLGNSLDTQYF
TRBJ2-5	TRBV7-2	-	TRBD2	TGTGCCAGCAGCGCGCGGGAGGGCCGAGAGACCCAGTACTTC	CASSAREGRETQYF
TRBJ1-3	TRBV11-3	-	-	TGTGCCAGCAGCTTGGGGGGTCCTGGAAACACCATATATTTT	CASSLGGPGNTIYF
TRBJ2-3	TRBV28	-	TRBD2	TGTGCCAGCAGCTCCGGGACTAGCGGGGGCACAGATACGCAGTATTTT	CASSSGTSGGTDTQYF
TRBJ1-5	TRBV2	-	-	TGTGCCAGCAGTGAAGTGGGTTTGGTTGGGGGCGGTCAGCCCCAGCATTTT	CASSEVGLVGGGQPQHF
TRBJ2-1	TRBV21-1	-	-	TGTGCCAGCAACAACGGGCTTTGCACGGGAGGTAACAATGAGCAGTTCTTC	CASNNGLCTGGNNEQFF
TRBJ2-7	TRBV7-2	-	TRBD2	TGTGCCAGCAGCTTAGTGGGAGGGGAGAGGTCCTACGAGCAGTACTTC	CASSLVGGERSYEQYF
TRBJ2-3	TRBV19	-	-	TGTGCCAGTAGTACCCAAATGGAGGGGAGCCCGACAATTACGCAGTATTTT	CASSTQMEGSPTITQYF
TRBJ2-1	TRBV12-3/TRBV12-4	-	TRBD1	TGTGCCAGCAGCCGTACAGGGGATAATGAGCAGTTCTTC	CASSRTGDNEQFF
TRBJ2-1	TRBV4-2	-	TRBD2	TGTGCCAGCAGCCAAGATGTGGTAGCGGGGTCTAATGAGCAGTTCTTC	CASSQDVVAGSNEQFF
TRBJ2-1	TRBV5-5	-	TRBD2	TGTGCCAGCAGCGGCCTAGCGGGAGGTAACAATGAGCAGTTCTTC	CASSGLAGGNNEQFF
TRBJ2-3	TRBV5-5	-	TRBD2	TGTGCCAGCAGCCTAGCGGGAGTTGAAGATACGCAGTATTTT	CASSLAGVEDTQYF
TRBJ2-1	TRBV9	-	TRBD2	TGTGCCAGCAGCGTAGGACTAGCGGGGAGCTCCTACAATGAGCAGTTCTTC	CASSVGLAGSSYNEQFF
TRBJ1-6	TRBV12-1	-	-	TGTGCCAGCCGGGTAACCCTCCACTTT	CASRVTLHF
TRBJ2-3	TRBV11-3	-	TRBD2	TGTGCCAGCAGCCCTGGACTAGCGGGATTCACAGATACGCAGTATTTT	CASSPGLAGFTDTQYF
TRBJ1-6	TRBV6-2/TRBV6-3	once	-	TGTGCCAGCAGTTACGAGAGGGAGAGCGCAACCCTCCACTTT	CASSYERESATLHF
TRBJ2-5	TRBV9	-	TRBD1	TGTGCCAGCAGCGCAGGGACAGGCCATGGGGAGACCCAGTACTTC	CASSAGTGHGETQYF
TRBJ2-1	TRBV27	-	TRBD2	TGTGCCAGCAGTTCACCTAGCGGGAACTCCTACAATGAGCAGTTCTTC	CASSSPSGNSYNEQFF
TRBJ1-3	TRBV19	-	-	TGTGCCAGTAGTATTAATGACGGCCGGTGGGGACTCTCTGGAAACACCATATATTTT	CASSINDGRWGLSGNTIYF
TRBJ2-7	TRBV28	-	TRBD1	TGTGCCAGCAGTTTGGTGACCGGGACAGCGGCCTACGAGCAGTACTTC	CASSLVTGTAAYEQYF
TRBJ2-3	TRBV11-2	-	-	TGTGCCAGCAGCGCCCAGATAACAGATACGCAGTATTTT	CASSAQITDTQYF
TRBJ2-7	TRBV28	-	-	TGTGCCAGCAGTTTAAGACTTAACGAGCAGTACTTC	CASSLRLNEQYF
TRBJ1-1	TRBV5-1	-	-	TGCGCCAGCAGCGGTAAGGGGGGGAAAAATGAAGCTTTCTTT	CASSGKGGKNEAFF
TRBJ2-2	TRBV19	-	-	TGTGCCAGTACCCTCATGGCTGCTGCGAACACCGGGGAGCTGTTTTTT	CASTLMAAANTGELFF
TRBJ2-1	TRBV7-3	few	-	TGTGCCAGCAGCTTACCTGGGGCCAGTGAGCAGTTCTTC	CASSLPGASEQFF
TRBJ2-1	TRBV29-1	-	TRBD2	TGCAGCGTTCGACTAGCGGCCTACAATGAGCAGTTCTTC	CSVRLAAYNEQFF
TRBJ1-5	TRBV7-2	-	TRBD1	TGTGCCAGCAGCTCAGGGGGTTTGAGCAATCAGCCCCAGCATTTT	CASSSGGLSNQPQHF
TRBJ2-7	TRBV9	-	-	TGTGCCAGCAGCGTAGGCAGCAGGGACTACGAGCAGTACTTC	CASSVGSRDYEQYF